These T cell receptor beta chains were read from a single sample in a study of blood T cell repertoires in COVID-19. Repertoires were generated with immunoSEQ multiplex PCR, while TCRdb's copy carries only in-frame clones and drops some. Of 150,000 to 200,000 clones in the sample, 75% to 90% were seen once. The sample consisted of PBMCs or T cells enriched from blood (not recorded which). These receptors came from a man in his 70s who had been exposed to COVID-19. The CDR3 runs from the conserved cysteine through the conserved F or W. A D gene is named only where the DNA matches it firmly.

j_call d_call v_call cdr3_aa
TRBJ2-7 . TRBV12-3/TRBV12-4 CASTGQMSYEQYF
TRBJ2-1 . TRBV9 CASSVASLPSNEQFF
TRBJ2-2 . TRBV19 CASSINPGELFF
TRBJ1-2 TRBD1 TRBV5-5 CASSWSGTGANYGYTF
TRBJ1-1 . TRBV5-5 CASSLGPSNTEAFF
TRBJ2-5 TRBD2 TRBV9 CASSLAGGAETQYF
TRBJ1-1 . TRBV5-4 CASSESPGEAEAFF
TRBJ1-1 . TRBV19 CASSTGLEAFF
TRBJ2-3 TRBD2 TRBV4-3 CASSPRTSLWREELDTQYF
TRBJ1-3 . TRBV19 CASTPEAGAGNTIYF
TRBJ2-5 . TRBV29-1 CSVLQGGQETQYF
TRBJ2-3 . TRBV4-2 CASSQDIELSTDTQYF
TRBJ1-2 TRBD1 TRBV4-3 CASSLIQGGNYGYTF
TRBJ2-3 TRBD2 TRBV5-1 CASSLTSGPSTDTQYF
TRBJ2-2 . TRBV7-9 CASSSRTNANTGELFF
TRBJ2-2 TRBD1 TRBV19 CASRIGTGYTGELFF
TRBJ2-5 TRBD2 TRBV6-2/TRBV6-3 CASSYSGTKSETQYF
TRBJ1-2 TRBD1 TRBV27 CASRANQGQHQGYTF
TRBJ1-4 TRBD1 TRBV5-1 CASSLGVQGVSNEKLFF
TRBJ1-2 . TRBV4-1 CASSQDPGGQYNGYTF
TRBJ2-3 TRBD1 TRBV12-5 CASGPDRGGTDTQYF
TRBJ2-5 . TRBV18 CASSAQETQYF
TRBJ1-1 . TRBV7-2 CASTKRSGSTEAFF
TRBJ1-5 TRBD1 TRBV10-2 CASRPTGVNNQPQHF
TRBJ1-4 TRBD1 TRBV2 CASSEAGTGYEKLFF
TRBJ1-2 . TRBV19 CASSPPLGRIYNGYTF
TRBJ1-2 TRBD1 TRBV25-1 CASSDGTVQPYGYTF
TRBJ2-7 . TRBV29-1 CSVLPRDTRYEQYF
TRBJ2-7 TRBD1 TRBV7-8 CASSSINYSRDRVYEQYF
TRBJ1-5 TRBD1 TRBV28 CASSFRQGDQPQHF
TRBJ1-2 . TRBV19 CASRLGTSVSGYTF
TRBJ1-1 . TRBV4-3 CASSRQAWEGNTEAFF
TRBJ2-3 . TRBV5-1 CASSEGGVDTQYF
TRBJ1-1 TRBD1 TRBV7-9 CASSTRKTGDTEAFF
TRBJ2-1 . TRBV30 CAWSRTVVDEQFF
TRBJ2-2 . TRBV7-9 CASSHQVAGELFF
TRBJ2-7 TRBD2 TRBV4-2 CASSQDGLAGGGEQYF
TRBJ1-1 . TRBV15 CATSRDPGGRGTEAFF
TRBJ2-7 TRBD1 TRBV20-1 CSASQGAEDYEQYF
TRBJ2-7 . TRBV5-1 CASSTGRNYEQYF
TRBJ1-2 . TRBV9 CASSGGHESYGYTF
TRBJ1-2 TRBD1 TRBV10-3 CAISEEGQGVGYTF
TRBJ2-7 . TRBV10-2 CASSPGTVAEPYEQYF
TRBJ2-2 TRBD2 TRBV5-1 CASSLDLAVTGELFF
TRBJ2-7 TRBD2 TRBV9 CASSPSWGGYEQYF